Presented here are 8 T cell receptor beta chains from one specimen sequenced in a study of T cell changes during pregnancy in multiple sclerosis. Data came from immunoSEQ multiplex PCR; TCRdb stores just in-frame clones and leaves some out. The profile shows tens of thousands of clones, more than 85% of them singletons. Sample: CD4+ T cells from peripheral blood mononuclear cells, taken in the second trimester of pregnancy. These receptors all come from a female donor in good health, enrolled as a control in a pregnancy study.

Only a few counts were recorded for this clone. The chain links TRBV5-6 to TRBJ2-2; 8 nucleotides line up with TRBD2. Trimming cost V 2 bases and J 4 bases; bases outside gene matches: 1. Germline V gene data show CDR1 as SGHDT and CDR2 as YYEEEE. CDR3 length equals 14 residues. CDR3 protein: CASSFGLATGELFF. The CDR3 DNA reads TGTGCCAGCAGCTTTGGACTAGCCACCGGGGAGCTGTTTTTT.

V gene TRBV11-2 combines with J gene TRBJ2-5; 7 bases map to TRBD1. Trimming took 5 bases from V and 3 from J; bases not matched to a gene: 3. The germline V gene encodes CDR1 SGHAT and CDR2 FQNNGV. This CDR3 has 13 residues. As DNA, the CDR3 is TGTGCCAGCAGCCCCGGGACAGAAGAGACCCAGTACTTC. Protein: CASSPGTEETQYF.

The V and J genes are TRBV11-2 and TRBJ2-7; D may be TRBD1 (5 bases). Per germline, CDR1 SGHAT and CDR2 FQNNGV. CDR3 length: 15 residues. Trimming removed 2 bases at V and 6 bases at J, with 17 bases between. The CDR3 spells CASSLFQGTLGEQYF. The DNA of the CDR3 is TGTGCCAGCAGCTTATTCCAGGGAACTCTCGGCGAGCAGTACTTC.

The chain links TRBV11-2 to TRBJ1-1, with no clear D. The V gene lost 3 bases and the J gene lost 3 bases, with 8 bases spanning the gap. CDR1 is SGHAT and CDR2 is FQNNGV in the germline V gene. The CDR3 spans 13 residues. Here the CDR3 reads CASSFRLDTEAFF. CDR3 DNA: TGTGCCAGCAGCTTCAGGTTGGACACTGAAGCTTTCTTT.

The chain uses TRBV1 and TRBJ2-7; the DNA was not used to check the table's D call, TRBD2. TRBV1 is a documented pseudogene. The CDR3 contains 14 residues. DNA of the CDR3: TGCACCAGCACCCTTCGGGGGGTTCCCTACGAGCAGTACTTC. Protein product: CTSTLRGVPYEQYF.

This chain joins TRBV2 and TRBJ2-3; 9 nucleotides line up with TRBD2. Losses at the gene ends were 6 bases for V and 3 bases for J; bases not matched to a gene: 10. The length of the CDR3 is 16 residues. Germline CDR1 SNHLY, CDR2 FYNNEI. The CDR3 nucleotides read TGTGCCAGCAGGAATCCTAGCGGGGTGGGTACAGATACGCAGTATTTT. Its translation: CASRNPSGVGTDTQYF.

J is TRBJ2-3 and V is TRBV27; 8 positions agree with TRBD2. The CDR3 sequence is 14 residues long. The germline V gene has CDR1 MNHEY and CDR2 SMNVEV (reference sequence). Unmatched junction bases numbered 9, after V lost 8 bases and J lost 5 bases. This chain's CDR3 is CASVLRAGGDTQYF. The CDR3 nucleotides are TGTGCCAGCGTCCTCAGGGCGGGAGGAGATACGCAGTATTTT.

The chain employs TRBV5-6 and TRBJ2-3; D may be TRBD1 (5 bases). The CDR3 length is 15 residues. The V gene's germline CDR1 is SGHDT and CDR2 YYEEEE. The ends were cut back, 2 bases at V and 2 bases at J, with 12 bases in the middle. The CDR3: CASSFGNRPTDTQYF. The CDR3 DNA reads TGTGCCAGCAGCTTCGGAAACAGGCCCACAGATACGCAGTATTTT.